Each of the 3 T cell receptor beta chains below was sequenced from the same sample in a study of cytomegalovirus exposure and HLA in healthy donors (dated by TCRdb to the late 2010s). The method was the immunoSEQ multiplex PCR assay. For the multiplex PCR, a mixture combining 60 forward primers for TCR Vbeta segments and 13 reverse primers for TCR Jbeta segments was used. Not all clones reach the TCRdb copy of this immuneACCESS table, which keeps in-frame sequences only. Checked studies attribute under half of the gap to unresolved V genes and leave the rest unexplained. Present in this sample are more than 90,000 clones, more than 75% of which were seen just once. The ten most abundant clones make up 0.7% to 0.85% of the sample. Sequenced input: PBMCs. The receptors derive from a woman aged 60-70 years in good health and CMV-seronegative.

The genes are TRBV19 and TRBJ2-1; TRBD1 matches at 8 bases. The CDR3 contains 15 residues. After removal of 3 bases from V and 9 bases from J, the junction contained 10 bases not matched to a gene. CDR1 LNHDA and CDR2 SQIVND come from the germline V gene (reference sequence). The CDR3 nucleotides are TGTGCCAGTAGTATCGAGGCAGGGGGCTGGGGTGAGCAGTTCTTC. Protein: CASSIEAGGWGEQFF.

This clone was seen only once. V and J are TRBV27 and TRBJ1-5, with D possibly TRBD1 on 6 matching bases. The V end was cut by 5 bases, the J end by 2 bases, with 13 bases between. In germline, CDR1 is MNHEY, CDR2 SMNVEV (reference sequence). CDR3 length: 15 residues. The CDR3 nucleotides are TGTGCCAGCAGTCAACTAGGGGGGGGCAATCAGCCCCAGCATTTT. Its translation: CASSQLGGGNQPQHF.

CDR3 amino acids: CASSLPGRGRSDYGYTF. CDR3 in DNA: TGTGCCAGCAGCTTACCCGGCAGGGGGCGTTCGGACTATGGCTACACCTTC. The chain has TRBV7-2 and TRBJ1-2, with TRBD1 matching 8 bases. Germline values: CDR1 SGHTA, CDR2 FQGNSA. The junction had 11 bases not matched to a gene; V was cut back by 2 bases and J by 3 bases. The CDR3 spans 17 residues.